Following are 3 T cell receptor beta chains from one sample sequenced in a study of blood T cells in healthy people across ages. A J-beta primer mix and a sample-barcoded 5' primer were used in a second PCR of roughly 6 to 12 cycles. TCRdb processed the 5' RACE reads anew with MiXCR; each CDR3 protein has one entry. The table shows about 1.5 million distinct CDR3 sequences, with approximately 43% occurring only once. Sequenced sample: blood. Source of these receptors: a woman between 18 and 29 years old in good health.

A few counts support this clonotype. The chain has TRBV9 and TRBJ2-1; 10 bases match TRBD2. Germline V gives CDR1 SGDLS, CDR2 YYNGEE. V shed 0 bases, J shed 4 bases, and the junction held 7 bases outside the gene matches. This CDR3 spans 17 amino acids. The chain's CDR3 is CASSVESGRVSYNEQFF. Here the CDR3 DNA reads TGTGCCAGCAGCGTAGAGAGCGGGAGGGTCTCGTACAATGAGCAGTTCTTC.

This clonotype has more than one count but fewer than ten. V usage is TRBV20-1 and J usage is TRBJ1-4, with D unresolved. The germline CDR1 and CDR2 sequences are DFQATT and SNEGSKA (reference sequence). V was trimmed by 2 bases and J by 4 bases, leaving 5 bases between them. The CDR3 length is 12 residues. In DNA form, the CDR3 reads TGCAGTGCTAGACAGGTTAATGAAAAACTGTTTTTT. Its protein is CSARQVNEKLFF.

This clonotype was recorded at least ten times. The gene calls are TRBV29-1 and TRBJ1-2; no firm D call. This CDR3 region has 13 residues. Germline V gene data show CDR1 as SQVTM and CDR2 as ANQGSEA. V lost 7 bases, J lost 4 bases, and 16 bases lay in between. The CDR3 loop reads CSGLVSVVYGYTF. DNA of the CDR3: TGCAGCGGCCTGGTCAGCGTGGTCTATGGCTACACCTTC. Full variable domain (outside the CDR3, taken from reference TRBV29-1 and TRBJ1-2): SAVISQKPSRDICQRGTSLTIQCQVDSQVTMMFWYRQQPGQSLTLIATANQGSEATYESGFVIDKFPISRPNLTFSTLTVSNMSPEDSSIYLCSGLVSVVYGYTFGSGTRLTVV.